The source of this T cell receptor (beta chain) is a study of shared clonotypes between healthy human individuals. Study-level background: Three CD4 naive, three CD4 memory, two CD8 naive and one CD8 memory plate were used per donor.

CDR1 is SGHKS, CDR2 YYEKEE, per germline (reference sequence). The V end was cut by 2 bases, the J end by 5 bases, with 11 bases between. The CDR3 is 14 amino acids. A note on this clone: What it recognizes is unknown.

CD8 cells regarded as naive lacked CD45RO, were positively chosen for CCR7, and omitted terminally differentiated effector memory CD45RA+ cells. Using immunoSEQ multiplex PCR, the repertoire was profiled, and TCRdb retains in-frame clones only, with some absent. The top ten clones hold approximately 22% of a sample with fewer than 800,000 clones, around 92% of them seen once. Study results and caveats: Among non-shared clonotypes, generation probabilities were lower than among those shared by all four donors.

Input material: naive CD8+ T cells sorted from blood. The chain joins TRBV5-5 to TRBJ2-1, with D possibly being TRBD1 or TRBD2 (5 bases each). This receptor was taken from a man younger than 45 in good health. The CDR3 nucleotides read TGTGCCAGCAGCTTCTGGGACCTCAACAATGAGCAGTTCTTC. Translating gives CASSFWDLNNEQFF.